The clone carrying this T cell receptor beta chain was observed a handful of times. These data come from a study of T-cell reconstitution after alpha-beta-depleted transplantation in children. Trimming removed 0 bases from V and 6 bases from J, with 12 bases in between. The CDR3 loop spans 15 amino acids. Germline CDR1 SGHAT, CDR2 FQNNGV. The library targeted TCRbeta and was prepared with unique molecular identifiers. TCRdb independently ran MiXCR on the PCR reads; one entry per CDR3 protein. The data show around 200,000 distinct CDR3 sequences, 8% to 9.5% seen once. V is TRBV11-2 and J is TRBJ2-1; possibly TRBD2 for D (6 bases). The sequences come from PBMCs from the stem cell graft donor, collected from the stem cell graft. The TCR comes from a human donor who donated a stem cell graft to a child with acute lymphoblastic leukemia. CDR3 in amino acids: CASSLDQVGGNEQFF. CDR3 DNA sequence: TGTGCCAGCAGCTTAGATCAGGTGGGGGGCAATGAGCAGTTCTTC.